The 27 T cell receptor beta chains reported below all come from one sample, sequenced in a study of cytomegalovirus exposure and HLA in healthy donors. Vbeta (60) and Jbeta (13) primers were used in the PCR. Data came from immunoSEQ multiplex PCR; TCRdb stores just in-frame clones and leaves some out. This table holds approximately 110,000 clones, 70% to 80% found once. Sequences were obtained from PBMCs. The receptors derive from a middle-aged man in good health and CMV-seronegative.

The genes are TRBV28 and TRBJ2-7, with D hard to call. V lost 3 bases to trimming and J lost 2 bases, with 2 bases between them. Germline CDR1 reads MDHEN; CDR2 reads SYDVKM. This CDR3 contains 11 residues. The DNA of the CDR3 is TGTGCCAGCAGTTTTACCTACGAGCAGTACTTC. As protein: CASSFTYEQYF.

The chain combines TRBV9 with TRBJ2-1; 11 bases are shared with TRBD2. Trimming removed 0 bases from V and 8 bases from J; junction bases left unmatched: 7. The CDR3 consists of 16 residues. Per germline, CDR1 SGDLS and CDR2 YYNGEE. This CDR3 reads CASSVGTSGRLDEQFF. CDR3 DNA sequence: TGTGCCAGCAGCGTAGGGACTAGCGGGCGGCTGGATGAGCAGTTCTTC.

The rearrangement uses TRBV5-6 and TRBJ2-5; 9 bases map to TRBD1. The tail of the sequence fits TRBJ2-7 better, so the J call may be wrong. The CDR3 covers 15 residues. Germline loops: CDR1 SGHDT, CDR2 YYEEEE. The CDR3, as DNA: TGTGCCAGCAGCTTCAGACAGGGGGAGGCGGACGAGCAGTACTTC. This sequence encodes CASSFRQGEADEQYF.

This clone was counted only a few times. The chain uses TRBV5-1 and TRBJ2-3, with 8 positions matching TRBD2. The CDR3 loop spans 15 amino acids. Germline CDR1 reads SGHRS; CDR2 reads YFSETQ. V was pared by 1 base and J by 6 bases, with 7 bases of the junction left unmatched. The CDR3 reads CASSLLAGNGDTQYF. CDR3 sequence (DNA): TGCGCCAGCAGCTTGTTAGCGGGGAATGGGGATACGCAGTATTTT.

CDR3: CAWSGYSRDRGVEAFF. The CDR3 DNA is TGTGCCTGGAGTGGTTATTCCCGGGACAGGGGAGTTGAAGCTTTCTTT. V is TRBV30 and J is TRBJ1-1; 10 bases are shared with TRBD1. Losses at the gene ends were 1 base for V and 7 bases for J; bases not matched to a gene: 12. This CDR3 contains 16 residues. The germline gives CDR1 GTSNPN, CDR2 SVGIG (reference sequence).

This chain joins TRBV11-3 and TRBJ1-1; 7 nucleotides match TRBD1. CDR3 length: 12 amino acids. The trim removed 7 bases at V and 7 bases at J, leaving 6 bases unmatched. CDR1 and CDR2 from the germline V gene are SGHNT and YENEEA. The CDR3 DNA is TGTGCCAGCACTCGCCGGGACAGTGAAGCTTTCTTT. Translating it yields CASTRRDSEAFF. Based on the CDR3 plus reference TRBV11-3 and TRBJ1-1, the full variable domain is EAGVVQSPRYKIIEKKQPVAFWCNPISGHNTLYWYLQNLGQGPELLIRYENEEAVDDSQLPKDRFSAERLKGVDSTLKIQPAELGDSAVYLCASTRRDSEAFFGQGTRLTVV.

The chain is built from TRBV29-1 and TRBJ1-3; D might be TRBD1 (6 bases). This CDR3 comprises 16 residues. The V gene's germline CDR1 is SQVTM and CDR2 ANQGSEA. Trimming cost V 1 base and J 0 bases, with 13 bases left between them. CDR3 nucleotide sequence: TGCAGCGTTGAAGGGGACGGACAGAGCTCTGGAAACACCATATATTTT. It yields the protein CSVEGDGQSSGNTIYF. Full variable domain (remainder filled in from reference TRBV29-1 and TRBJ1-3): SAVISQKPSRDICQRGTSLTIQCQVDSQVTMMFWYRQQPGQSLTLIATANQGSEATYESGFVIDKFPISRPNLTFSTLTVSNMSPEDSSIYLCSVEGDGQSSGNTIYFGEGSWLTVV.

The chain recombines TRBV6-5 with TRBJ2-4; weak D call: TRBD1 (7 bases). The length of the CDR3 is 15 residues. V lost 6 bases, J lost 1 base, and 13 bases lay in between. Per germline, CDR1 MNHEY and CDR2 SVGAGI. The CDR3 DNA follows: TGTGCCAGCAGCCGTCAGGGGGGCGCCAAAAACATTCAGTACTTC. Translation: CASSRQGGAKNIQYF.

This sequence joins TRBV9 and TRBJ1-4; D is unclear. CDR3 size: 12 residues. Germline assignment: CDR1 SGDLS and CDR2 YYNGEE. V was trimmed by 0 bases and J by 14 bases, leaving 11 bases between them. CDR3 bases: TGTGCCAGCAGCGTAGGGGGAGGTGTTCTGTTTTTT. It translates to CASSVGGGVLFF.

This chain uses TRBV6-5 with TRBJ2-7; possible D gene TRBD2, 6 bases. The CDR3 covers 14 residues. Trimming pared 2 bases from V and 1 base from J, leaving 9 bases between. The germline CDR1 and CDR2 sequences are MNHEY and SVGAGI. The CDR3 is CASSYSSGSYEQYF. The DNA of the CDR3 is TGTGCCAGCAGTTACAGTAGCGGATCCTACGAGCAGTACTTC.

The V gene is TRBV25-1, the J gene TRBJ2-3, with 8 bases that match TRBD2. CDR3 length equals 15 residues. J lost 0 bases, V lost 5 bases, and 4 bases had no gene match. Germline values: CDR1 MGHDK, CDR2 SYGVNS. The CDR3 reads CASSQPSGSTDTQYF. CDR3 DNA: TGTGCCAGCAGTCAGCCTAGCGGGAGCACAGATACGCAGTATTTT.

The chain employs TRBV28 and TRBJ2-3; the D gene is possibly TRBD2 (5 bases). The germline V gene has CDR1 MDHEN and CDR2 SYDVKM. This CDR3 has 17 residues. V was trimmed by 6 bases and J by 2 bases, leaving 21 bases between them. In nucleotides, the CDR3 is TGTGCCAGCAGCCCCCATGGACGGGGAGACGTCACAGATACGCAGTATTTT. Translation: CASSPHGRGDVTDTQYF.

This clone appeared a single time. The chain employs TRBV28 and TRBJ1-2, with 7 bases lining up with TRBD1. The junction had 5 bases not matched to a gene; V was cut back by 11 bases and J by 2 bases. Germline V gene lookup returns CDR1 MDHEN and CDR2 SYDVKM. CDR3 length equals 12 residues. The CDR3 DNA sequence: TGTGCCCTCAAGGGGGCGAACTATGGCTACACCTTC. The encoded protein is CALKGANYGYTF.

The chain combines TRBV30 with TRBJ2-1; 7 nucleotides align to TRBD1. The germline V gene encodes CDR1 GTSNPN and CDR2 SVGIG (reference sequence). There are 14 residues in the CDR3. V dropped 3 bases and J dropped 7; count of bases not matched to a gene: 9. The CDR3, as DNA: TGTGCCTGGAGCCTTGGACAGGAGTGGAATGAGCAGTTCTTC. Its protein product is CAWSLGQEWNEQFF.

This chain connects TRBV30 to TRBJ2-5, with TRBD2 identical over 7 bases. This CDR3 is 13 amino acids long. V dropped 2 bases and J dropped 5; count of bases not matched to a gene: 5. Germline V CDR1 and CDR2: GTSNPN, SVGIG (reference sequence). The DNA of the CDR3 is TGTGCCTGGAGTTCGCAGGGAGGGGAGACCCAGTACTTC. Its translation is CAWSSQGGETQYF.

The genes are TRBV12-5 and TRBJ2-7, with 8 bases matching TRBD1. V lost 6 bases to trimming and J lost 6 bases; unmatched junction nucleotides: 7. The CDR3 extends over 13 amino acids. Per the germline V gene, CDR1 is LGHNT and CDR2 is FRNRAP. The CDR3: CASGTGENSEQYF. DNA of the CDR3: TGTGCTAGTGGGACAGGGGAGAACAGCGAGCAGTACTTC.

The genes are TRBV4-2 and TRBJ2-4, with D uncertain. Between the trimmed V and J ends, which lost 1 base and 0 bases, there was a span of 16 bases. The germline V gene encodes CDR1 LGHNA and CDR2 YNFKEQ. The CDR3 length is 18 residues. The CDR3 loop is CASSQAPEAELAKNIQYF. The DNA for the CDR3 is TGTGCCAGCAGCCAAGCTCCCGAGGCAGAGCTAGCCAAAAACATTCAGTACTTC.

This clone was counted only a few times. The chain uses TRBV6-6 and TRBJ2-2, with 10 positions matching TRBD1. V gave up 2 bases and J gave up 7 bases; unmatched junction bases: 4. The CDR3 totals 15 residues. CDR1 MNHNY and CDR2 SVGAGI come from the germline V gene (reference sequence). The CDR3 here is CASSYDRGLGGELFF. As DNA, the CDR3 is TGTGCCAGCAGTTACGACAGGGGGCTTGGCGGGGAGCTGTTTTTT.

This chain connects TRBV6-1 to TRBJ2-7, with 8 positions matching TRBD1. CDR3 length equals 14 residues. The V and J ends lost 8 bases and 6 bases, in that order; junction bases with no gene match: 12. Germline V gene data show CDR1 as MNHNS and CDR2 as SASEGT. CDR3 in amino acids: CASVPTGESSEQYF. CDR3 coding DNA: TGTGCCAGCGTCCCGACAGGGGAGAGTAGCGAGCAGTACTTC.

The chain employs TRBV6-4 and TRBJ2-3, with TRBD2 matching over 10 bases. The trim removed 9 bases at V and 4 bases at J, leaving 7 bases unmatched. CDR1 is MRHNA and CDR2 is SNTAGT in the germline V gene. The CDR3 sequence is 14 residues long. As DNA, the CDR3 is TGTGCCAGAAACCAGCGGGGGGGCCCAGATACGCAGTATTTT. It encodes CARNQRGGPDTQYF.

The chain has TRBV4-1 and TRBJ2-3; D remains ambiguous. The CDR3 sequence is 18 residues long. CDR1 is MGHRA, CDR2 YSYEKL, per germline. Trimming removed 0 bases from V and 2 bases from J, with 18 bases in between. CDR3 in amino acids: CASSQEWSAPLNTDTQYF. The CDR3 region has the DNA TGCGCCAGCAGCCAAGAATGGTCAGCGCCCCTTAACACAGATACGCAGTATTTT.

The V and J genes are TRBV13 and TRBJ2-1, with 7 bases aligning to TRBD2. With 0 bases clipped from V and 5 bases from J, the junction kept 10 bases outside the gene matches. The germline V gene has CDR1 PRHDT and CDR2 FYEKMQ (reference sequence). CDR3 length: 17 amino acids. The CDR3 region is CASSLGSWRELDNEQFF. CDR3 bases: TGTGCCAGCAGCTTAGGGTCTTGGCGGGAGCTGGACAATGAGCAGTTCTTC.

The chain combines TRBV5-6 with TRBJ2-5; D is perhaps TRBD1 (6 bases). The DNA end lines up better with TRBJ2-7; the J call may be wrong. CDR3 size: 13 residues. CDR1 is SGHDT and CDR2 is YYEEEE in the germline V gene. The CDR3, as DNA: TGTGCCAGCAGCCTAGGGGGATCGGGCGAGCAGTACTTC. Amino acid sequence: CASSLGGSGEQYF.

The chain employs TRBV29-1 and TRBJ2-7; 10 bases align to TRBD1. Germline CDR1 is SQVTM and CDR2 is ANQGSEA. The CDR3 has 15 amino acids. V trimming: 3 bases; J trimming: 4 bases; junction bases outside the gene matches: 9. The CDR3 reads CSVESGTGVGYEQYF. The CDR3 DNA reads TGCAGCGTTGAGTCCGGGACAGGGGTGGGGTACGAGCAGTACTTC.

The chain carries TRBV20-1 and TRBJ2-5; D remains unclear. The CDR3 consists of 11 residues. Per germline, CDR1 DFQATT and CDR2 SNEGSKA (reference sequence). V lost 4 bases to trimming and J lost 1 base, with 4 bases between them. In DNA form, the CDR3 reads TGCAGTGCTAACAGCCAAGAGACCCAGTACTTC. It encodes CSANSQETQYF.

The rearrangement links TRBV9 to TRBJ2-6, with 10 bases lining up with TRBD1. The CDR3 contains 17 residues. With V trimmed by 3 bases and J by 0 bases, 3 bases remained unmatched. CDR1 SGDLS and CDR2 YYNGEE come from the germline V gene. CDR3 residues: CASSGGTGVSGANVLTF. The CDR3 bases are TGTGCCAGCAGCGGCGGGACAGGGGTCTCTGGGGCCAACGTCCTGACTTTC.

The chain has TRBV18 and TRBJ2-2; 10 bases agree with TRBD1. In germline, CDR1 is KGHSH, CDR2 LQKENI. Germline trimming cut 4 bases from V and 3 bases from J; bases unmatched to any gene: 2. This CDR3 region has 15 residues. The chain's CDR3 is CASSLDRGYTGELFF. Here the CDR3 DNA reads TGTGCCAGCTCACTGGACAGGGGGTACACCGGGGAGCTGTTTTTT.